This T cell receptor beta chain appears in the sequencing data of a study of Graves' ophthalmopathy and Graves' hyperthyroidism. Study-level information: Sampling took place at initial diagnosis, with peripheral blood obtained before any treatment.

This clonotype showed up many times. The CDR3 spans 14 residues. Between the trimmed V and J ends, which lost 4 bases and 1 base, there was a span of 12 bases. Germline V lookup: CDR1 DFQATT, CDR2 SNEGSKA (reference sequence). Amplification targeted the TCR beta CDR3 regions, with RNA transcripts as the source material. In the first round, RT-PCR was carried out with HTBI primers, and a multiplex PCR formed the second round. TCRdb independently ran MiXCR on the multiplex PCR reads; one entry per CDR3 protein. The table records roughly 160,000 distinct CDR3 sequences, 37% of them present only once. This TCR was sampled from a middle-aged woman with Graves' ophthalmopathy. This rearrangement joins TRBV20-1 to TRBJ2-3; possible D gene TRBD2, 5 bases. The sample taken for sequencing was peripheral blood. CDR3 nucleotides: TGCAGTGCTACAGGACTCCCTGGCACAGATACGCAGTATTTT. Encoded protein: CSATGLPGTDTQYF.